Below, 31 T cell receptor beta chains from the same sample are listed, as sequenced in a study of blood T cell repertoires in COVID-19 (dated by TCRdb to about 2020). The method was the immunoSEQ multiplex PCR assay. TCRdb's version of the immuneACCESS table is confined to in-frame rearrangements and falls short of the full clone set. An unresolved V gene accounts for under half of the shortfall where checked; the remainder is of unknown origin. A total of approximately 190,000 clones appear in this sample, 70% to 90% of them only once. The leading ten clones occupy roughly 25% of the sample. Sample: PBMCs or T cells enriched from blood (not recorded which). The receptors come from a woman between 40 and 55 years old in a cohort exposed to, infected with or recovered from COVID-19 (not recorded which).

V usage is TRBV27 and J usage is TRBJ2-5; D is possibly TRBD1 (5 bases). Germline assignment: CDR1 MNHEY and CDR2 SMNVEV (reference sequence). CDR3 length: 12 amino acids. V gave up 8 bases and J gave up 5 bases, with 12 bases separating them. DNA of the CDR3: TGTGCCAGCGGCGGACATTTCGAGACCCAGTACTTC. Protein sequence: CASGGHFETQYF.

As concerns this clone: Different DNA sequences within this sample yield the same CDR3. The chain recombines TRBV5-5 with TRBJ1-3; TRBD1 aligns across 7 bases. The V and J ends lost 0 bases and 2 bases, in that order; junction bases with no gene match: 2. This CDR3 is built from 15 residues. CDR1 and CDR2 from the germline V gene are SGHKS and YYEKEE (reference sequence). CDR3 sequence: CASSLGQGAGNTIYF. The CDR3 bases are TGTGCCAGCAGCTTGGGACAGGGTGCTGGAAACACCATATATTTT.

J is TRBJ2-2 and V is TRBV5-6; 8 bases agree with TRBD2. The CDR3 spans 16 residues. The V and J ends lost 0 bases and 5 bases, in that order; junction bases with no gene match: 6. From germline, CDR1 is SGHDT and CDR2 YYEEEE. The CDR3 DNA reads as TGTGCCAGCAGCTTGGGACTAGCGTTCAGGACCGGGGAGCTGTTTTTT. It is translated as CASSLGLAFRTGELFF. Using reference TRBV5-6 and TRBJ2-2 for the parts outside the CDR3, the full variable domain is DAGVTQSPTHLIKTRGQQVTLRCSPKSGHDTVSWYQQALGQGPQFIFQYYEEEERQRGNFPDRFSGHQFPNYSSELNVNALLLGDSALYLCASSLGLAFRTGELFFGEGSRLTVL.

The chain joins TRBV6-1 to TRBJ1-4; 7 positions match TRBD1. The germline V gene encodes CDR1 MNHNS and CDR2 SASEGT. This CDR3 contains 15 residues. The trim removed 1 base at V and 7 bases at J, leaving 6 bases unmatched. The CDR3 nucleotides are TGTGCCAGCAGTGAAGTGGACAGGTTAGGTGAAAAACTGTTTTTT. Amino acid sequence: CASSEVDRLGEKLFF.

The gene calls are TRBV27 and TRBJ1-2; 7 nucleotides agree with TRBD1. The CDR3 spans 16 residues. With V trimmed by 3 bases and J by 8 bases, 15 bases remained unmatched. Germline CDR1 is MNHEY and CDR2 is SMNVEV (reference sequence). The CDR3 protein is CASSFFREGGASGYTF. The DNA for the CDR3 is TGTGCCAGCAGTTTTTTTCGTGAAGGGGGCGCATCAGGCTACACCTTC.

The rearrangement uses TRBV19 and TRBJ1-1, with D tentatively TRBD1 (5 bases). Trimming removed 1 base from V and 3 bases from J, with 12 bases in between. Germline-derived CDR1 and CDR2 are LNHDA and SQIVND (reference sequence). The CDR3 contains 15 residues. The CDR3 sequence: CASSIVGGGDTEAFF. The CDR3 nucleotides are TGTGCCAGTAGTATAGTTGGGGGAGGGGACACTGAAGCTTTCTTT.

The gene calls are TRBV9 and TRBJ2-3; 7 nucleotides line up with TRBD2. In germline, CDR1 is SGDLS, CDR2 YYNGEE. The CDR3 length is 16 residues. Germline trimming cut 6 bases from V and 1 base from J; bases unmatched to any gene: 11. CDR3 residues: CASTPRASGGTDTQYF. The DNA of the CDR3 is TGTGCCAGCACCCCCCGGGCTAGCGGAGGCACAGATACGCAGTATTTT.

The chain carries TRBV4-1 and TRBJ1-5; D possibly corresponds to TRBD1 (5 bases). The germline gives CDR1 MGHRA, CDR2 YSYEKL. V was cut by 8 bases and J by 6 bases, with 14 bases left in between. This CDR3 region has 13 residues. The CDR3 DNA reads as TGCGCCAGCGGGCGGGGGAGTGGTCAGCCCCAGCATTTT. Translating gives CASGRGSGQPQHF.

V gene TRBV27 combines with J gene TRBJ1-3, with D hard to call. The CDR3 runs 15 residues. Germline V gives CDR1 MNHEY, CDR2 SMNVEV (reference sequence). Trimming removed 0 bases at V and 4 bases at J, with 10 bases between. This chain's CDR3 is CASSLSMAGGNTIYF. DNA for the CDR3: TGTGCCAGCAGTTTATCGATGGCAGGCGGAAACACCATATATTTT.

The CDR3: CASSLLIQGNTEAFF. The CDR3, as DNA: TGTGCCAGCAGCTTATTGATACAGGGGAACACTGAAGCTTTCTTT. The chain employs TRBV7-2 and TRBJ1-1, with a weak D call TRBD1 (6 bases). This CDR3 is 15 amino acids long. The V and J ends lost 2 bases and 1 base respectively, with 11 bases between them. Germline values: CDR1 SGHTA, CDR2 FQGNSA.

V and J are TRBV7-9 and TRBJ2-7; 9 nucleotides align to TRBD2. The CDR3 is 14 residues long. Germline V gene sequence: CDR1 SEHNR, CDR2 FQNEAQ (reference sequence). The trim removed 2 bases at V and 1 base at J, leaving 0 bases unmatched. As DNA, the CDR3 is TGTGCCAGCAGCTTACTAGCGGGGTCCTACGAGCAGTACTTC. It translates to CASSLLAGSYEQYF.

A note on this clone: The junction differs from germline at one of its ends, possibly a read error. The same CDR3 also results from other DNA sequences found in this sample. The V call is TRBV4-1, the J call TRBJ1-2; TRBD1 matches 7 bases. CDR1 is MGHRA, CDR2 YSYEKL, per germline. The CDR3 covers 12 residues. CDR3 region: CASSGTDYGYTF. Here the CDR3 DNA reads TGCGCTAGCAGCGGGACAGACTATGGCTACACCTTC.

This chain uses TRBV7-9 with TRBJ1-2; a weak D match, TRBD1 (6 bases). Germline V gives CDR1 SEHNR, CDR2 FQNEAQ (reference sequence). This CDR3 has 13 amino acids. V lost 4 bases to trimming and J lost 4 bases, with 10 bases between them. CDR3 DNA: TGTGCCAGCAGCTCGCGGGGGCGCTATGGCTACACCTTC. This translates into CASSSRGRYGYTF.

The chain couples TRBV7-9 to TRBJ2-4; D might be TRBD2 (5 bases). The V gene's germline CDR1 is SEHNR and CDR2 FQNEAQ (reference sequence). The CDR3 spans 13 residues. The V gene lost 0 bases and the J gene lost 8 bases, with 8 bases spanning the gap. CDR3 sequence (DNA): TGTGCCAGCAGCTTAGCGACGGGGTACATTCAGTACTTC. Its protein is CASSLATGYIQYF.

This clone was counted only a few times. DNA for the CDR3: TGTGCCACCAGTGATCGGGACAACCAAGAAGCTTTCTTT. As protein: CATSDRDNQEAFF. The chain has TRBV24-1 and TRBJ1-1; D is possibly TRBD1 (6 bases). The CDR3 is made up of 13 amino acids. The V end lost 3 bases, the J end lost 8 bases, and 12 bases lay between the germline ends. Germline V lookup: CDR1 KGHDR, CDR2 SFDVKD.

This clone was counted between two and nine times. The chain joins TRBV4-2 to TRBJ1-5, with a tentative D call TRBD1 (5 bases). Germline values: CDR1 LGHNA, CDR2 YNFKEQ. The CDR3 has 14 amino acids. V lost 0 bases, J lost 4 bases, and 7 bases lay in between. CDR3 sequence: CASSQETDNQPQHF. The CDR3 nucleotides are TGTGCCAGCAGCCAAGAGACAGATAATCAGCCCCAGCATTTT.

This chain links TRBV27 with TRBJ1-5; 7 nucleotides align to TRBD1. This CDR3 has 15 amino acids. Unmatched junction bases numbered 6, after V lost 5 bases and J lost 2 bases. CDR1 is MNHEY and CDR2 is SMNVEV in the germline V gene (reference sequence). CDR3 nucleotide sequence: TGTGCCAGCAGTAGGGGAACAGGGGGCAATCAGCCCCAGCATTTT. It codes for CASSRGTGGNQPQHF.

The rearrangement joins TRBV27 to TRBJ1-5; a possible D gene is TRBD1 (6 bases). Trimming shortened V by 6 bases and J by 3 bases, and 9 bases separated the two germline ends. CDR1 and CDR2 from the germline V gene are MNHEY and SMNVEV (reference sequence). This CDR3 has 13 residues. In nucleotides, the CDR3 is TGTGCCAGCAGCGACAGGTTCAATCAGCCCCAGCATTTT. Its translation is CASSDRFNQPQHF.

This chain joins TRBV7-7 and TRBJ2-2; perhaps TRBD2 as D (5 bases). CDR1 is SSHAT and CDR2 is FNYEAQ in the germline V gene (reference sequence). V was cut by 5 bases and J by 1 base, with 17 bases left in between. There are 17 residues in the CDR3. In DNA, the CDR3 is TGTGCCAGCAGCCACCCGGGCGGGTTACAGAACACCGGGGAGCTGTTTTTT. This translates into CASSHPGGLQNTGELFF.

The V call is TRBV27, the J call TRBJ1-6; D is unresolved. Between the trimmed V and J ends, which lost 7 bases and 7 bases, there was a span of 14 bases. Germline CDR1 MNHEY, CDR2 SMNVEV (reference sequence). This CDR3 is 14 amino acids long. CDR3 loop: CASTIGLLNSPLHF. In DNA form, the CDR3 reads TGTGCCAGCACCATTGGACTGCTAAATTCACCCCTCCACTTT.

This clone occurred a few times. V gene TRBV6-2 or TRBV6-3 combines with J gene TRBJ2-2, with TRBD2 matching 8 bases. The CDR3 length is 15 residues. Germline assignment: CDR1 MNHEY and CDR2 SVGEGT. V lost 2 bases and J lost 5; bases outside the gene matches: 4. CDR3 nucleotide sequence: TGTGCCAGCAGTTACAGGGGACTAGAAACCGGGGAGCTGTTTTTT. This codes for CASSYRGLETGELFF.

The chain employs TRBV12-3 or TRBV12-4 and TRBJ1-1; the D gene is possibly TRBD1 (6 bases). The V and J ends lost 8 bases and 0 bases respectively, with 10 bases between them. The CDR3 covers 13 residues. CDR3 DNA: TGTGCCAGCCAGGACAGCATGAACACTGAAGCTTTCTTT. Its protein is CASQDSMNTEAFF.

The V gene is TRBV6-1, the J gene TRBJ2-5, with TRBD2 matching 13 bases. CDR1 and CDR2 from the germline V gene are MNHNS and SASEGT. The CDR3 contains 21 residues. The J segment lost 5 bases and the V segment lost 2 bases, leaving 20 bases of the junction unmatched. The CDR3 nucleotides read TGTGCCAGCAGTGAAAGGAAATCTGGTGGACTAGCGGGAGTTTCATGGGAGACCCAGTACTTC. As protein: CASSERKSGGLAGVSWETQYF.

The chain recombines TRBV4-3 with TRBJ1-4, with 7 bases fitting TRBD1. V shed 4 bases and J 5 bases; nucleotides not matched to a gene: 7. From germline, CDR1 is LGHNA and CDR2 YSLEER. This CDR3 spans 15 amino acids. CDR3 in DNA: TGCGCCAGCAGCCGCCAGGGACAGACGAATGAAAAACTGTTTTTT. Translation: CASSRQGQTNEKLFF.

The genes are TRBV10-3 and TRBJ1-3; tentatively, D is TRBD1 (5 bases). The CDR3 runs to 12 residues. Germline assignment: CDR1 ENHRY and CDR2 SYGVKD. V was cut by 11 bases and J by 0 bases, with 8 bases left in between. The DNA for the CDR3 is TGTGCCGTCGGGGGCTCTGGAAACACCATATATTTT. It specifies CAVGGSGNTIYF.

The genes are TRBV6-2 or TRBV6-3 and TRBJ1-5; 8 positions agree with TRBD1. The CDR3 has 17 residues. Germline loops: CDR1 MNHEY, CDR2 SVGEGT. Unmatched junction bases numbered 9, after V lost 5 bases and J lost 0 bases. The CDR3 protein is CASSHYTQGASNQPQHF. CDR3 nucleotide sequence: TGTGCCAGCAGTCACTACACCCAGGGGGCTAGCAATCAGCCCCAGCATTTT.

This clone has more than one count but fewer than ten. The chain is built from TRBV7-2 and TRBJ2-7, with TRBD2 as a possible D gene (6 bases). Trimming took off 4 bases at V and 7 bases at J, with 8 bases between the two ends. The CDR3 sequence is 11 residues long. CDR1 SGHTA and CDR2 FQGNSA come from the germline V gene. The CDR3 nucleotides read TGTGCCAGCAGCTACGGGGGAGAGCAGTACTTC. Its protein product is CASSYGGEQYF.

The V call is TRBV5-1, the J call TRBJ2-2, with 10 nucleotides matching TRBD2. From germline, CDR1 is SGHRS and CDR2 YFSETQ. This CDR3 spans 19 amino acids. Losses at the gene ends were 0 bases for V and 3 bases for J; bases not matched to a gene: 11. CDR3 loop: CASSLELAGTRPDTGELFF. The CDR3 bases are TGCGCCAGCAGCTTGGAACTAGCGGGGACGCGGCCGGACACCGGGGAGCTGTTTTTT.

For the CDR3, the DNA is TGCGCCAGCAGTGAGAGGACAGGGTCCTACGAGCAGTACTTC. It specifies CASSERTGSYEQYF. V and J are TRBV10-2 and TRBJ2-7, with TRBD1 matching 8 bases. J lost 1 base, V lost 2 bases, and 1 base had no gene match. The CDR3 sequence is 14 residues long. Germline loops: CDR1 WSHSY, CDR2 SAAADI.

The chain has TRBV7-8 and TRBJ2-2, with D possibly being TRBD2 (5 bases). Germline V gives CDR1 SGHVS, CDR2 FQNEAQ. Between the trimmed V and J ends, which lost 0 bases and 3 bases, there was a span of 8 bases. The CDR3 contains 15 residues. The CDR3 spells CASSLARGYTGELFF. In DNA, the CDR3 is TGTGCCAGCAGCTTAGCTCGGGGATACACCGGGGAGCTGTTTTTT.

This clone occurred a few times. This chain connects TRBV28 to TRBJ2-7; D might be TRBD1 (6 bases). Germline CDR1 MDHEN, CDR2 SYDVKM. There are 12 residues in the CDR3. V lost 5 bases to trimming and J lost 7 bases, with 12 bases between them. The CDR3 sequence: CASSVRGWEQYF. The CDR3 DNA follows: TGTGCCAGCAGTGTCAGGGGTTGGGAGCAGTACTTC.